The 17 T cell receptor beta chains reported below all come from one sample, sequenced in a study of cytomegalovirus exposure and HLA in healthy donors. Amplification used 60 Vbeta primers and 13 Jbeta primers. TCRdb's copy holds only in-frame clones and misses some; the assay was immunoSEQ multiplex PCR. The sample lists roughly 240,000 clones, roughly 82% seen once, with 5% to 6.5% in the top ten. The sequenced sample consisted of PBMCs. The receptors originated from a woman aged 40 to 50 in good health and CMV-seropositive.

The CDR3 protein is CASSLGAGGLQETQYF. The DNA for the CDR3 is TGTGCCAGCAGCCTTGGGGCGGGAGGGCTACAAGAGACCCAGTACTTC. J is TRBJ2-5 and V is TRBV7-3; 9 bases fit TRBD2. V shed 5 bases, J shed 2 bases, and the junction held 9 bases outside the gene matches. There are 16 residues in the CDR3. Germline CDR1 is SGHTA and CDR2 is FQGTGA.

This clone was seen more than once but under ten times. V and J are TRBV6-6 and TRBJ1-2; TRBD1 agrees at 7 bases. CDR1 is MNHNY and CDR2 is SVGAGI in the germline V gene (reference sequence). The V segment lost 6 bases and the J segment 6 bases; nucleotides outside the gene matches: 7. This CDR3 has 13 residues. The CDR3 nucleotides read TGTGCCAGCAGCCCCGTGACAGGGCATGGCTACACCTTC. Translation: CASSPVTGHGYTF.

This clone was recorded only once. The chain has TRBV7-2 and TRBJ1-5; TRBD1 matches at 12 bases. V was clipped by 5 bases and J by 2 bases; unmatched bases: 7. The CDR3 is 17 amino acids. The V gene's germline CDR1 is SGHTA and CDR2 FQGNSA. The CDR3 reads CASSVGQGALGNQPQHF. The CDR3 DNA sequence: TGTGCCAGCAGCGTGGGACAGGGGGCATTGGGCAATCAGCCCCAGCATTTT.

The genes are TRBV19 and TRBJ2-7, with D tentatively TRBD2 (6 bases). Germline CDR1 reads LNHDA; CDR2 reads SQIVND (reference sequence). This CDR3 spans 16 amino acids. With 5 bases removed from V and 7 bases from J, the gap between germline ends came to 24 bases. This CDR3 is CASSLTPQVAAGEQYF. The CDR3 DNA is TGTGCCAGTAGTTTGACACCACAGGTGGCCGCGGGGGAGCAGTACTTC.

The chain uses TRBV18 and TRBJ1-6, with TRBD1 identical over 7 bases. The CDR3 runs to 16 residues. The ends lost 2 bases at V and 7 bases at J; junction bases unmatched: 8. CDR1 KGHSH and CDR2 LQKENI come from the germline V gene. CDR3 nucleotide sequence: TGTGCCAGCTCACCAATAGGGGGCGAGACCAATTCACCCCTCCACTTT. Translation gives CASSPIGGETNSPLHF.

The chain recombines TRBV30 with TRBJ1-2, with unresolved D. Germline lookup yields CDR1 GTSNPN and CDR2 SVGIG (reference sequence). The germline V and J ends were trimmed by 0 bases and 8 bases, with 13 bases remaining between them. This CDR3 spans 13 amino acids. The CDR3 is CAWSVPGMRGYTF. The DNA for the CDR3 is TGTGCCTGGAGTGTCCCGGGGATGAGGGGCTACACCTTC.

J is TRBJ1-2 and V is TRBV27, with 8 bases identical to TRBD1. CDR1 and CDR2 (germline): MNHEY, SMNVEV (reference sequence). The length of the CDR3 is 14 residues. Trimming took 5 bases from V and 6 from J; bases not matched to a gene: 8. CDR3 residues: CASSLRQGNNGYTF. The CDR3 bases are TGTGCCAGCAGTCTCAGACAGGGGAATAATGGCTACACCTTC.

The chain employs TRBV5-1 and TRBJ1-5; TRBD1 might be the D (6 bases). CDR3 length: 16 residues. Germline CDR1 and CDR2: SGHRS and YFSETQ. V lost 2 bases, J lost 2 bases, and 14 bases lay in between. Here the CDR3 DNA reads TGCGCCAGCAGCTTATGGGGGCTCTCGGGCAATCAGCCCCAGCATTTT. This codes for CASSLWGLSGNQPQHF.

The rearrangement links TRBV7-2 to TRBJ2-5; 9 nucleotides line up with TRBD1. The last part of the DNA fits TRBJ2-7 better; the J call may be wrong. The germline V gene has CDR1 SGHTA and CDR2 FQGNSA. This CDR3 region has 14 residues. CDR3 sequence: CASSRDRVLDEQYF. Written as DNA, the CDR3 is TGTGCCAGCAGCCGGGACAGGGTTCTCGACGAGCAGTACTTC.

This clone was seen a few times. At one end the junction does not follow the germline gene, possibly because of a read error. V is TRBV7-9 and J is TRBJ1-4, with D possibly being TRBD1 (5 bases). The CDR3 has 15 residues. From germline, CDR1 is SEHNR and CDR2 FQNEAQ (reference sequence). DNA of the CDR3: TGTTCCAGCAGCTCCGACAGACCAACTAATGAAAAACTGTTTTTT. It yields the protein CSSSSDRPTNEKLFF.

In the case of this clone: One end of the junction fails to match germline, which may point to a read error. The chain recombines TRBV7-9 with TRBJ2-1; D is unresolved. This CDR3 is 14 amino acids long. CDR1 and CDR2 from the germline V gene are SEHNR and FQNEAQ (reference sequence). The CDR3 loop reads CSSSYLNGGNEQFF. CDR3 DNA sequence: TGTTCCAGCAGCTACCTAAATGGCGGCAATGAGCAGTTCTTC.

This chain links TRBV11-2 with TRBJ2-5; TRBD2 might be the D (5 bases). CDR1 is SGHAT and CDR2 is FQNNGV in the germline V gene. V was clipped by 2 bases and J by 7 bases, with 11 bases between them. CDR3 length: 13 amino acids. The CDR3 loop is CASSLRNGGTQYF. The CDR3 DNA follows: TGTGCCAGCAGCTTACGGAACGGAGGGACCCAGTACTTC.

The V call is TRBV7-2, the J call TRBJ1-2; 9 bases match TRBD1. After removal of 5 bases from V and 5 bases from J, the junction contained 9 bases not matched to a gene. This CDR3 is built from 15 residues. Germline V gene data show CDR1 as SGHTA and CDR2 as FQGNSA. CDR3 bases: TGTGCCAGCAGCAAAGGACAGGGGACCCCTTATGGCTACACCTTC. Protein: CASSKGQGTPYGYTF. The variable domain in full, with the rest retrieved from reference TRBV7-2 and TRBJ1-2, is GAGVSQSPSNKVTEKGKDVELRCDPISGHTALYWYRQSLGQGLEFLIYFQGNSAPDKSGLPSDRFSAERTGGSVSTLTIQRTQQEDSAVYLCASSKGQGTPYGYTFGSGTRLTVV.

The J gene is TRBJ2-3, the V gene TRBV11-2, with D tentatively TRBD2 (6 bases). V was clipped by 3 bases and J by 6 bases, with 13 bases between them. The CDR3 is 14 residues long. Germline V gives CDR1 SGHAT, CDR2 FQNNGV. The CDR3 spells CASSFNSGGDTQYF. CDR3 sequence (DNA): TGTGCCAGCAGCTTTAACTCTGGGGGGGATACGCAGTATTTT.

The chain carries TRBV6-6 and TRBJ2-7, with 7 bases identical to TRBD1. Germline assignment: CDR1 MNHNY and CDR2 SVGAGI (reference sequence). The CDR3 is 13 residues long. Losses at the gene ends were 2 bases for V and 5 bases for J; bases not matched to a gene: 3. The CDR3 here is CASSYRQGDEQYF. CDR3 coding DNA: TGTGCCAGCAGTTACAGGCAGGGGGACGAGCAGTACTTC.

This clone came up a few times. The chain is built from TRBV7-2 and TRBJ2-5; 8 nucleotides align to TRBD2. In germline, CDR1 is SGHTA, CDR2 FQGNSA. The J segment lost 2 bases and the V segment lost 4 bases, leaving 3 bases of the junction unmatched. The CDR3 is 14 residues long. The CDR3 sequence is CASSWSGGQETQYF. The CDR3 coding sequence is TGTGCCAGCAGCTGGTCGGGAGGGCAAGAGACCCAGTACTTC.

The chain links TRBV5-6 to TRBJ2-3; 13 bases are shared with TRBD2. CDR3 length: 19 residues. Trimming cost V 1 base and J 0 bases; bases outside gene matches: 8. Germline V gene sequence: CDR1 SGHDT, CDR2 YYEEEE. The DNA of the CDR3 is TGTGCCAGCAGCTTGACGGGACTAGCGGGGTTTTGGAGCACAGATACGCAGTATTTT. It is translated as CASSLTGLAGFWSTDTQYF.